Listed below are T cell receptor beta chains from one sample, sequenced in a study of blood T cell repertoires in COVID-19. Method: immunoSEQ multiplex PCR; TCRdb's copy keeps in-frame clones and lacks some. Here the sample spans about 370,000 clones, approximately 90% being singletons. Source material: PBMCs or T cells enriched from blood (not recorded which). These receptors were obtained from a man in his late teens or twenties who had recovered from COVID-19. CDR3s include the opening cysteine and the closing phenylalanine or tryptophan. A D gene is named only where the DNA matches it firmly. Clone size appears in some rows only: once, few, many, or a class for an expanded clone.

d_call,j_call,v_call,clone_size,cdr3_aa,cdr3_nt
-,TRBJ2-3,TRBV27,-,CASSLMSGWGGVGPDTQYF,TGTGCCAGCAGTTTAATGTCCGGGTGGGGAGGTGTTGGTCCAGATACGCAGTATTTT
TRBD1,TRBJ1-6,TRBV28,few,CASSQTGIGDSPLHF,TGTGCCAGCAGTCAGACAGGGATTGGGGATTCACCCCTCCACTTT
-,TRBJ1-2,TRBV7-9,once,CAANGVGYGYTF,TGTGCCGCGAACGGGGTGGGCTATGGCTACACCTTC
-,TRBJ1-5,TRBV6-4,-,CASSETGGQPQHF,TGTGCCAGCAGTGAGACAGGTGGGCAGCCCCAGCATTTT
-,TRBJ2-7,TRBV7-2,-,CASSLLPYEQYF,TGTGCCAGCAGCCTACTTCCCTACGAGCAGTACTTC
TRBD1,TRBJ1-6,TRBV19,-,CASSVPRQGLNSPLHF,TGTGCCAGTAGTGTTCCACGACAGGGATTGAATTCACCCCTCCACTTT
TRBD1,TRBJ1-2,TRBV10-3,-,CAITDRANYGYTF,TGTGCCATCACGGACAGGGCTAACTATGGCTACACCTTC
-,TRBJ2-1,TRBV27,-,CASRREQPTSSYNEQFF,TGTGCCAGCAGACGAGAACAGCCGACTAGCTCCTACAATGAGCAGTTCTTC
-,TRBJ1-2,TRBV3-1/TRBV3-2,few,CASSQGLGYGYTF,TGTGCCAGCAGCCAAGGACTCGGCTATGGCTACACCTTC
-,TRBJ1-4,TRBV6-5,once,CASSYLTGRDEKLFF,TGTGCCAGCAGTTACTTGACAGGCAGAGATGAAAAACTGTTTTTT
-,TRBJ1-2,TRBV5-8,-,CASSSTRVKGGYTF,TGTGCCAGCAGCTCGACGCGGGTGAAGGGTGGCTACACCTTC
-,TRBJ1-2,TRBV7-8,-,CASSADRLGGYTF,TGTGCCAGCAGCGCTGACAGGCTGGGGGGCTACACCTTC
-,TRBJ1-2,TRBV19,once,CASSPWAVNYGYTF,TGTGCCAGTAGCCCTTGGGCCGTTAACTATGGCTACACCTTC
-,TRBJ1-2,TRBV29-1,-,CSVGQGGTYGYTF,TGCAGCGTTGGGCAGGGAGGAACCTATGGCTACACCTTC
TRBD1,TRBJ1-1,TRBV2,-,CASSVMRGRANTEAFF,TGTGCCAGCAGTGTAATGAGGGGGCGAGCGAACACTGAAGCTTTCTTT
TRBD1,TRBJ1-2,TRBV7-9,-,CASSGDRAGNLYGYTF,TGTGCCAGTTCGGGGGACAGGGCCGGTAACTTATATGGCTACACCTTC
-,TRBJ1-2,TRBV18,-,CASSPQPNYGYTF,TGTGCCAGCTCACCACAGCCTAACTATGGCTACACCTTC
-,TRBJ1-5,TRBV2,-,CASSGGWGNQPQHF,TGTGCCAGCAGTGGAGGATGGGGCAATCAGCCCCAGCATTTT
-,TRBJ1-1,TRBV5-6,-,CASRGRTEAFF,TGTGCCAGCAGGGGGAGGACTGAAGCTTTCTTT
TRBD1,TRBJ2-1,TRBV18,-,CASSPGTGNNEQFF,TGTGCCAGCTCACCAGGGACAGGAAACAATGAGCAGTTCTTC
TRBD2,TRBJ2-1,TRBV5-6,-,CASSLATGGIFYEQFF,TGTGCCAGCAGCTTGGCCACGGGAGGGATCTTTTATGAGCAGTTCTTC
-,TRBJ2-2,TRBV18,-,CASSPDWIAGELFF,TGTGCCAGCTCACCTGACTGGATCGCCGGGGAGCTGTTTTTT
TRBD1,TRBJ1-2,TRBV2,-,CAGQGEVGYGYTF,TGTGCCGGGCAGGGGGAAGTCGGCTATGGCTACACCTTC
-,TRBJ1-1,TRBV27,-,CASTLSIQGETEAFF,TGTGCCAGCACCCTATCAATACAGGGTGAAACTGAAGCTTTCTTT
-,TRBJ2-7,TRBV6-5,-,CAGRRTSLDYEQYF,TGTGCCGGGAGACGGACTTCGTTAGATTACGAGCAGTACTTC
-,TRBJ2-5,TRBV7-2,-,CASVAGYPETQYF,TGTGCCAGCGTGGCGGGATACCCAGAGACCCAGTACTTC
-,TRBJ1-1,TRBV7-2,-,CASSLFTNTEAFF,TGTGCCAGCAGCTTATTCACAAACACTGAAGCTTTCTTT
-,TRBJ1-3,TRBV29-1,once,CSALAGASGNTIYF,TGCAGCGCTCTGGCGGGGGCCTCTGGAAACACCATATATTTT
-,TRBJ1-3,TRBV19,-,CASTPEGAGGNTIYF,TGTGCCAGTACCCCGGAGGGCGCGGGTGGAAACACCATATATTTT
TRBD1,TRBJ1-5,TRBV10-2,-,CASSEWRGRDNQPQHF,TGCGCCAGCAGTGAGTGGAGGGGGCGAGACAATCAGCCCCAGCATTTT
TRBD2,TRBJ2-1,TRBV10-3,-,CAISDSSTSGGANEQFF,TGTGCCATCAGTGATTCCTCGACTAGCGGGGGGGCCAATGAGCAGTTCTTC
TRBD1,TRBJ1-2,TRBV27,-,CASSPHGTEGYYGYTF,TGTGCCAGCAGTCCCCATGGGACAGAGGGATACTATGGCTACACCTTC
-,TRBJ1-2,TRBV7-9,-,CASRSTDYGYTF,TGTGCCAGCAGATCTACGGACTATGGCTACACCTTC
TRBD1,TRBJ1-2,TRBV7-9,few,CASSPWTGWDYGYTF,TGTGCCAGCAGCCCCTGGACAGGGTGGGACTATGGCTACACCTTC
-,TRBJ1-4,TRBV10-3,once,CAISEGSGSGTWEKLFF,TGTGCCATCAGTGAAGGTTCAGGGTCGGGGACATGGGAAAAACTGTTTTTT
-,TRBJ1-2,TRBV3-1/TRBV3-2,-,CASSHGGNYGYTF,TGTGCCAGCAGCCACGGCGGTAACTATGGCTACACCTTC
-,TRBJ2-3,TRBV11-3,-,CASSLGHREKTDTQYF,TGTGCCAGCAGCTTGGGCCACCGGGAGAAAACAGATACGCAGTATTTT
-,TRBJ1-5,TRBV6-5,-,CASSLDRQPQHF,TGTGCCAGCAGCCTTGACAGACAGCCCCAGCATTTT
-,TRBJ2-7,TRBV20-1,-,CSARRHYEQYF,TGCAGTGCTAGACGACACTACGAGCAGTACTTC
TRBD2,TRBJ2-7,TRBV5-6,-,CASSLGAGLVYEQYF,TGTGCCAGCTCTCTTGGGGCAGGACTAGTTTACGAGCAGTACTTC
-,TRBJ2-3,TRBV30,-,CAWSVGGAGDTQYF,TGTGCCTGGAGTGTAGGCGGTGCGGGAGATACGCAGTATTTT
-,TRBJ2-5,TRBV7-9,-,CASSPGLTTQETQYF,TGTGCCAGCAGCCCCGGATTGACTACGCAAGAGACCCAGTACTTC
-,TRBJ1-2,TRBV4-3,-,CASSQVHRFSYGYTF,TGCGCCAGCAGCCAAGTCCACAGGTTCTCCTATGGCTACACCTTC
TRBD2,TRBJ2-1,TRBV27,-,CVSRGGTYNEQFF,TGTGTTTCGCGGGGGGGGACCTACAATGAGCAGTTCTTC
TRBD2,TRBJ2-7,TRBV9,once,CASSVGSGSYEQYF,TGTGCCAGCAGCGTAGGTAGCGGGAGCTACGAGCAGTACTTC
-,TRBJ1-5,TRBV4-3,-,CASSQDFMVGGAQHF,TGCGCCAGCAGCCAAGATTTTATGGTGGGGGGGGCCCAGCATTTT
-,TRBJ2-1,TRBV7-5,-,CVRSLTPDRGRAMNEQFF,TGTGTCAGAAGCTTAACCCCTGACAGGGGGCGAGCTATGAATGAGCAGTTCTTC
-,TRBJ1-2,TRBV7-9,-,CASSLDTDYGYTF,TGTGCCAGCAGCTTGGACACGGACTATGGCTACACCTTC
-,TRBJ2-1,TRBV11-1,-,CASRGTGGYNEQFF,TGTGCCTCCAGAGGTACAGGTGGCTACAATGAGCAGTTCTTC
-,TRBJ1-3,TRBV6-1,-,CASSEATAGSGNTIYF,TGTGCCAGCAGTGAAGCGACAGCGGGGTCTGGAAACACCATATATTTT
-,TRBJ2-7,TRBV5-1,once,CASSLAQGVYEQYF,TGCGCCAGCAGCTTGGCGCAGGGTGTTTACGAGCAGTACTTC
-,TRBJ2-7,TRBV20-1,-,CSASRGTGTYEQYF,TGCAGTGCTAGTCGGGGGACGGGGACCTACGAGCAGTACTTC
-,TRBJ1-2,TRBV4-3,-,CASSQDLGQYGYTF,TGCGCCAGCAGCCAAGATCTGGGGCAGTATGGCTACACCTTC
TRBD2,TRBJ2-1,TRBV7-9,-,CASTQSGTYNEQFF,TGTGCCAGCACCCAAAGCGGGACTTACAATGAGCAGTTCTTC
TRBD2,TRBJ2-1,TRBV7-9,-,CASTGLAAYSYNEQFF,TGTGCCAGCACAGGACTAGCGGCGTACTCCTACAATGAGCAGTTCTTC
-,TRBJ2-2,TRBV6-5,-,CASSYSPVFGELFF,TGTGCCAGCAGTTACTCACCGGTATTCGGGGAGCTGTTTTTT
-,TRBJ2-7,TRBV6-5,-,CASRRSTGSGEQYF,TGTGCCAGCAGACGATCCACAGGGTCAGGGGAGCAGTACTTC
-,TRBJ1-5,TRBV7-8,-,CASSVGQNQPQHF,TGTGCCAGCAGCGTGGGACAAAATCAGCCCCAGCATTTT
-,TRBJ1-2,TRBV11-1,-,CASSLVGQNYGYTF,TGTGCCAGCAGCTTAGTGGGGCAGAACTATGGCTACACCTTC
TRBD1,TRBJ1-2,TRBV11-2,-,CASSPQPDRVVNYGYTF,TGTGCCAGCAGCCCCCAACCTGACAGGGTGGTTAACTATGGCTACACCTTC